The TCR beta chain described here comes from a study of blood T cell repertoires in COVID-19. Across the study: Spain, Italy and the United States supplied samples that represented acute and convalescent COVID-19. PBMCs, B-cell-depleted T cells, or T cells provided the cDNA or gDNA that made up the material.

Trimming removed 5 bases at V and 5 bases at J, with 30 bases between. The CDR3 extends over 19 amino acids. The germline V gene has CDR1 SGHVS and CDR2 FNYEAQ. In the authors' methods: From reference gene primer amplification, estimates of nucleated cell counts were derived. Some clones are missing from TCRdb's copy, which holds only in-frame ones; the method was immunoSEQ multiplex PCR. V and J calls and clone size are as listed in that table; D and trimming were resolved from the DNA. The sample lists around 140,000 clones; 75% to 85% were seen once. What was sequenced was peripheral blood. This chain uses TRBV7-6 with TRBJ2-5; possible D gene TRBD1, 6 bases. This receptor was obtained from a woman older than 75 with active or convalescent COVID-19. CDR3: CASSPLGPKTGGVLETQYF. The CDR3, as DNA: TGTGCCAGCAGCCCACTGGGGCCAAAGACAGGCGGCGTTTTGGAGACCCAGTACTTC.